This is a list of T cell receptor beta chains from one sample in a study of CD8 T cells in ankylosing spondylitis. TCRdb analysed the 5' RACE reads with MiXCR anew, one entry per CDR3 protein. The sample consists of 200,000 or so distinct CDR3 sequences, approximately 12% of them appearing once. Specimen: blood, either unsorted or a sorted T cell fraction (not recorded which). The receptors were sampled from a female donor with ankylosing spondylitis or in good health (not recorded which). Each CDR3 is given with its conserved first and last residue. The D gene is left open where the match is weak. Clone size appears in some rows only: once, few, many, or a class for an expanded clone.

V: TRBV10-3
size: many
D: NA
CDR3: CAISEAREQYF

V: TRBV20-1
size: many
D: TRBD2
CDR3: CSADRLAGIYNEQFF

V: TRBV28
size: many
D: NA
CDR3: CASSSTWRGYTEAFF

V: TRBV20-1
size: many
D: NA
CDR3: CSARDPLTADTQYF

V: TRBV11-1
size: many
D: TRBD2
CDR3: CASSSGSLTDTQYF

V: TRBV13
size: many
D: TRBD1
CDR3: CASSAPGGWGYTF

V: TRBV24-1
size: many
D: TRBD1
CDR3: CATSLTGQGMTDTQYF

V: TRBV4-2
size: many
D: NA
CDR3: CASSPAKGRVGDTQYF

V: TRBV7-2
size: NA
D: NA
CDR3: CASSPQPGNQPQHF

V: TRBV7-9
size: few
D: TRBD2
CDR3: CASSLGLGIQETQYF

V: TRBV7-8
size: few
D: NA
CDR3: CASSSRRGEGQDTQYF

V: TRBV27
size: many
D: NA
CDR3: CASSFKGLAYGYTF

V: TRBV7-9
size: NA
D: NA
CDR3: CASSASRFTYEQYF

V: TRBV12-3/TRBV12-4
size: many
D: NA
CDR3: CASSFPGGDTEAFF

V: TRBV30
size: many
D: NA
CDR3: CAWSVDENTEAFF

V: TRBV18
size: NA
D: NA
CDR3: CASSRTLTENTEAFF

V: TRBV30
size: few
D: NA
CDR3: CAWSPRQETVDTF

V: TRBV7-6
size: few
D: NA
CDR3: CASSPSGIEQYF

V: TRBV20-1
size: NA
D: TRBD2
CDR3: CSARGLAGLSTDTQYF

V: TRBV6-5
size: many
D: NA
CDR3: CASSYSWNAYEQYF

V: TRBV7-3
size: NA
D: NA
CDR3: CASSLFPAYNEQFF

V: TRBV6-2/TRBV6-3
size: many
D: NA
CDR3: CASSSPFGRPDGEAFF

V: TRBV5-4
size: few
D: TRBD2
CDR3: CASSLGAGAVNEQFF